This TCR beta chain was sequenced during a study of blood T cells in healthy people across ages. Next came a second PCR, run for about 7 to 11 cycles, which used a sample-barcoded 5' primer along with a J-beta primer mix. TCRdb itself ran the 5' RACE reads through MiXCR, one entry per CDR3 protein. The table includes roughly 1 million distinct CDR3 sequences, 25% detected once. These same data were also listed under a study on T cells of mothers and their children. That work states: According to the study, all extracted RNA entered cDNA synthesis at roughly 1.5 ug per 15 ul. In related and unrelated pairs alike, thymic selection shapes TCR recombination output, with inherited differences minor.

Specimen: blood. The TCR was taken from a girl aged 2 to 9 in good health.

The CDR3, as DNA: TGTGCCAGCAGCTCGCCAGCGGGCGACGAGCAGTACTTC. Its protein product is CASSSPAGDEQYF. The V gene is TRBV7-9, the J gene TRBJ2-5, with D possibly matching TRBD2 (6 bases). The DNA end is more similar to TRBJ2-7, so the J call may be wrong. Germline CDR1 reads SEHNR; CDR2 reads FQNEAQ (reference sequence). The CDR3 runs 13 residues.